Included here is one TCR beta chain sequence, with context. This entry is derived from a study of blood T cell repertoires in COVID-19. Study context: The study drew acute and convalescent COVID-19 samples from the United States, Italy and Spain. T cells, B-cell-depleted T cells, or PBMCs supplied cDNA or gDNA.

Per the original methods: Amplified reference gene primers provided the basis for estimating nucleated cell counts. Produced via immunoSEQ multiplex PCR; TCRdb's table is partial and in-frame only. V, J and clone size derive from that table, while D and trimming were established from the DNA sequence. This sample has over 100,000 clones; over 80% occur once, and the top ten carry 0.8% to 1%. The CDR3 is 18 amino acids. Trimming at V came to 7 bases and at J to 0 bases, leaving 14 bases not matched to a gene. The germline gives CDR1 SNHLY, CDR2 FYNNEI. The sample taken for sequencing was peripheral blood. This TCR was recovered from a woman in her seventies with acute or convalescent COVID-19. V gene TRBV2 combines with J gene TRBJ1-5; 8 positions agree with TRBD1. CDR3: CASTLSPQGANSNQPQHF. DNA for the CDR3: TGTGCCAGCACACTATCCCCTCAGGGGGCAAATAGCAATCAGCCCCAGCATTTT.